The 18 T cell receptor beta chains reported below all come from one sample, sequenced in a study of T cell responses to AZD1222 COVID-19 vaccine. The table came from immunoSEQ multiplex PCR; TCRdb's copy has only in-frame clones and leaves some out. The repertoire consists of some 50,000 clones, with 75% to 90% occurring once and the leading ten covering about 5.4%. The sequencing used peripheral blood, collected 28 days after the second AZD1222 dose. These receptors all stem from an adult who received the AZD1222 COVID-19 vaccine.

The V call is TRBV6-5, the J call TRBJ1-2; 9 bases fit TRBD1. Germline values: CDR1 MNHEY, CDR2 SVGAGI. The V and J ends lost 6 bases and 8 bases, in that order; junction bases with no gene match: 7. The CDR3 loop spans 13 amino acids. The CDR3 DNA reads TGTGCCAGCAGCGCCGGGACAGGGTTGGGCTACACCTTC. Translated: CASSAGTGLGYTF.

V is TRBV4-2 and J is TRBJ2-2; D ambiguous. Germline CDR1 reads LGHNA; CDR2 reads YNFKEQ. The CDR3 is 14 amino acids. V gave up 7 bases and J gave up 1 base, with 10 bases separating them. The CDR3 loop is CASMGRLNTGELFF. In DNA, the CDR3 is TGTGCCAGCATGGGCAGATTGAACACCGGGGAGCTGTTTTTT.

This chain links TRBV18 with TRBJ1-1, with D possibly being TRBD1 (6 bases). V lost 6 bases, J lost 4 bases, and 15 bases lay in between. Germline V gives CDR1 KGHSH, CDR2 LQKENI. This CDR3 contains 14 residues. CDR3 sequence reads: CASSEGGRGTEAFF. The CDR3 DNA is TGTGCCAGCTCTGAGGGGGGCCGGGGCACTGAAGCTTTCTTT.

The chain uses TRBV12-3 or TRBV12-4 and TRBJ1-2; unclear D gene. CDR3 size: 12 residues. V was clipped by 7 bases and J by 9 bases, with 15 bases between them. This CDR3 reads CASTVGGRRYTF. The CDR3 region has the DNA TGTGCCAGCACCGTTGGAGGTCGGCGCTACACCTTC.

This clone was counted once. The chain couples TRBV5-1 to TRBJ2-7; D ambiguous. The CDR3 totals 13 residues. The V and J ends lost 4 bases and 3 bases respectively, with 11 bases between them. Germline lookup yields CDR1 SGHRS and CDR2 YFSETQ. The CDR3 DNA reads TGCGCCAGCAGCCCCGGACGGAACTACGAGCAGTACTTC. It specifies CASSPGRNYEQYF. Full variable domain (outside the CDR3, taken from reference TRBV5-1 and TRBJ2-7): KAGVTQTPRYLIKTRGQQVTLSCSPISGHRSVSWYQQTPGQGLQFLFEYFSETQRNKGNFPGRFSGRQFSNSRSEMNVSTLELGDSALYLCASSPGRNYEQYFGPGTRLTVT.

The chain has TRBV7-9 and TRBJ2-7; 7 positions match TRBD1. The CDR3 consists of 15 residues. CDR1 SEHNR and CDR2 FQNEAQ come from the germline V gene (reference sequence). Trimming removed 5 bases from V and 5 bases from J; junction bases left unmatched: 12. CDR3 amino acids: CASSKVGTGVHEQYF. DNA for the CDR3: TGTGCCAGCAGCAAAGTCGGAACAGGGGTCCACGAGCAGTACTTC.

The chain employs TRBV4-3 and TRBJ2-7; D possibly corresponds to TRBD2 (5 bases). This CDR3 contains 16 residues. V was clipped by 0 bases and J by 0 bases, with 12 bases between them. From germline, CDR1 is LGHNA and CDR2 YSLEER. The CDR3 sequence is CASSQDRTPSSYEQYF. In DNA, the CDR3 is TGCGCCAGCAGCCAAGATCGGACTCCTAGCTCCTACGAGCAGTACTTC.

This chain uses TRBV3-1 (or the pseudogene TRBV3-2) with TRBJ2-4, with 8 bases identical to TRBD1. Trimming took 5 bases from V and 1 from J; bases not matched to a gene: 7. CDR3 length: 16 amino acids. CDR1 LGHDT and CDR2 YNNKEL come from the germline V gene (reference sequence). CDR3 in DNA: TGTGCCAGCAGCTTTCGCAGGGGGCGCGCCAAAAACATTCAGTACTTC. Protein: CASSFRRGRAKNIQYF.

This rearrangement joins TRBV27 to TRBJ2-7, with 7 bases identical to TRBD2. J was trimmed by 3 bases and V by 4 bases; bases with no gene match: 12. Per germline, CDR1 MNHEY and CDR2 SMNVEV (reference sequence). The CDR3 extends over 16 amino acids. CDR3 nucleotide sequence: TGTGCCAGCAGTTCTCGGGGGGTAGCTCAGGGCTACGAGCAGTACTTC. Translated, it gives CASSSRGVAQGYEQYF.

This chain connects TRBV4-3 to TRBJ2-7; D not certain. The V gene lost 0 bases and the J gene lost 7 bases, with 13 bases spanning the gap. This CDR3 contains 14 residues. CDR1 LGHNA and CDR2 YSLEER come from the germline V gene. CDR3 protein: CASSQEPPWWEQYF. As DNA, the CDR3 is TGCGCCAGCAGCCAAGAACCGCCGTGGTGGGAGCAGTACTTC.

The chain combines TRBV5-1 with TRBJ2-3, with 11 bases that match TRBD2. Germline assignment: CDR1 SGHRS and CDR2 YFSETQ. V lost 4 bases, J lost 1 base, and 2 bases stayed unmatched. CDR3 length equals 15 residues. CDR3 nucleotides: TGCGCCAGCAGCGCGGGACTAGCGGGCACAGATACGCAGTATTTT. Residues: CASSAGLAGTDTQYF.

This clone has only one observation. This chain connects TRBV2 to TRBJ1-1, with no clear D. V was cut by 3 bases and J by 9 bases, with 11 bases left in between. Per the germline V gene, CDR1 is SNHLY and CDR2 is FYNNEI. This CDR3 comprises 12 residues. The CDR3 reads CASSDGSSQAFF. The CDR3 DNA sequence: TGTGCCAGCAGTGATGGGTCCTCACAAGCTTTCTTT.

V gene TRBV16 combines with J gene TRBJ2-1; perhaps TRBD2 as D (5 bases). The germline CDR1 and CDR2 sequences are KGHSY and FQNENV. The V end lost 8 bases, the J end lost 0 bases, and 11 bases lay between the germline ends. This CDR3 is 14 amino acids long. The CDR3 DNA reads as TGTGCCAGCGCGGGCAGGAACTCCTACAATGAGCAGTTCTTC. It specifies CASAGRNSYNEQFF.

V is TRBV5-1 and J is TRBJ2-3; 9 bases line up with TRBD2. The germline CDR1 and CDR2 sequences are SGHRS and YFSETQ. This CDR3 region has 18 residues. J gave up 4 bases and V 2 bases, and 14 bases lay outside the gene matches. This CDR3 is CASSLSSSGSIRADTQYF. CDR3 nucleotide sequence: TGCGCCAGCAGCTTATCGAGTAGCGGGAGTATTCGCGCAGATACGCAGTATTTT. Using reference TRBV5-1 and TRBJ2-3 for the parts outside the CDR3, the full variable domain is KAGVTQTPRYLIKTRGQQVTLSCSPISGHRSVSWYQQTPGQGLQFLFEYFSETQRNKGNFPGRFSGRQFSNSRSEMNVSTLELGDSALYLCASSLSSSGSIRADTQYFGPGTRLTVL.

The chain carries TRBV2 and TRBJ1-4; 7 bases line up with TRBD1. Germline V gene lookup returns CDR1 SNHLY and CDR2 FYNNEI. With V trimmed by 5 bases and J by 1 base, 10 bases remained unmatched. The CDR3 loop spans 17 amino acids. The CDR3 here is CASSYRGPTLTNEKLFF. The CDR3 nucleotides read TGTGCCAGCAGTTACAGGGGCCCCACGCTAACTAATGAAAAACTGTTTTTT.

The chain employs TRBV18 and TRBJ2-5, with TRBD1 identical over 7 bases. V was clipped by 2 bases and J by 2 bases; unmatched bases: 8. Germline V gene lookup returns CDR1 KGHSH and CDR2 LQKENI. The CDR3 covers 16 residues. Here the CDR3 DNA reads TGTGCCAGCTCACCAGGGCGTAGGGGACAGCAAGAGACCCAGTACTTC. It is translated as CASSPGRRGQQETQYF.

The V call is TRBV7-9, the J call TRBJ1-4; 9 nucleotides match TRBD1. The V gene end was trimmed by 0 bases and the J gene end by 8 bases; junction bases not matched to a gene: 4. Germline loops: CDR1 SEHNR, CDR2 FQNEAQ (reference sequence). The CDR3 loop spans 15 amino acids. CDR3 residues: CASSLAGTGREKLFF. The CDR3, as DNA: TGTGCCAGCAGCTTAGCTGGGACAGGGAGGGAAAAACTGTTTTTT.

The CDR3 spells CASSEGGLNSGANVLTF. The DNA of the CDR3 is TGTGCCAGCAGTGAAGGAGGTTTAAACTCTGGGGCCAACGTCCTGACTTTC. The chain has TRBV6-1 and TRBJ2-6, with D unresolved. V lost 1 base to trimming and J lost 0 bases, with 10 bases between them. The CDR3 loop spans 17 amino acids. Germline V gives CDR1 MNHNS, CDR2 SASEGT.